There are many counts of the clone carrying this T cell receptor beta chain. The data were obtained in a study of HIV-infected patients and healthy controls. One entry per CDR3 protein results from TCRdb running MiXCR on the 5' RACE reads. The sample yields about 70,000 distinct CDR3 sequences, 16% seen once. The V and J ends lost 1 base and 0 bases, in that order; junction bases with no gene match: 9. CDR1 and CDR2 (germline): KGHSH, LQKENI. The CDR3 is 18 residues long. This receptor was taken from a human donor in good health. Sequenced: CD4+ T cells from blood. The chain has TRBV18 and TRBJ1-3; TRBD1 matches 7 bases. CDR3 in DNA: TGTGCCAGCTCACCACTGTCGGGACAGCCAAACTCTGGAAACACCATATATTTT. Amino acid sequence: CASSPLSGQPNSGNTIYF.